This T cell receptor (beta chain) stems from a study of shared clonotypes between healthy human individuals. Study information: CD4 naive cells filled three plates per donor, CD4 memory three, CD8 naive two and CD8 memory one.

Sequencing was performed with immunoSEQ multiplex PCR; in TCRdb, only in-frame clones are kept and a portion is missing. This table holds some 1.4 million clones, roughly 97% found once. CDR3 length: 15 amino acids. Germline-derived CDR1 and CDR2 are SNHLY and FYNNEI. The V gene end was trimmed by 4 bases and the J gene end by 0 bases; junction bases not matched to a gene: 3. This sequence was found in a man aged 25-45 years in good health. The sequenced sample was naive CD4+ T cells sorted from blood. Subset in this sample: CD45RA+ positively selected. The genes are TRBV2 and TRBJ2-1; 7 nucleotides align to TRBD1. CDR3 region: CASSGNRGSYNEQFF. Written as DNA, the CDR3 is TGTGCCAGCAGTGGTAACAGGGGCTCCTACAATGAGCAGTTCTTC.